A single TCR beta chain is shown here with its context. This clone was counted between two and nine times. The antigen this receptor binds is unknown. Nothing much larger sits one base from this clone, and base qualities are not available. These data belong to a study of radiotherapy plus CTLA-4 blockade in lung cancer (dated by TCRdb to 2016 to 2019). General notes on the study: Among enrolled patients, approximately 18% had an objective response and about 30% reached disease control.

Summary of the overall study and its limitations: After treatment with radiotherapy and ipilimumab, TCR clones that originated in tumors expanded in peripheral blood. The strongest predictors of response, as reported, were early dynamic changes in blood T cell clones along with a rise in serum interferon-beta after radiation.

The study tested focal radiation therapy combined with CTLA-4 blockade (ipilimumab) in patients with chemo-refractory metastatic non-small-cell lung cancer. The CDR3 starts with the cysteine, ends with the phenylalanine, and has 15 residues. Left in the record is the CDR3 DNA by itself, 45 bases read in frame from the first base. CDR1 and CDR2, per the germline V gene (reference sequence), are MNHEY and SMNVEV. The trim is 4 bases for V and 7 bases for J, with a gap of 17 bases between the germline ends. The library was built by means of the immunoSEQ multiplex PCR assay. Not all clones reach the TCRdb copy of this immuneACCESS table, which keeps in-frame sequences only. Checked studies attribute under half of the gap to unresolved V genes and leave the rest unexplained. Within this sample are some 60,000 clones, with 70% to 85% of them counted one time only. 16% of the sample goes to the ten largest clones.

Sequencing used peripheral blood, obtained from a patient treated with radiotherapy plus ipilimumab. Here the chain combines TRBV27 and TRBJ2-4; TRBD2 might be the D gene, on 6 matching bases. The sequence derives from a human donor with non-small cell lung cancer who had a complete response to radiotherapy plus ipilimumab. The nucleotide sequence reads TGTGCCAGCAGTTCGTTTCGGACGGGGGTGAACATTCAGTACTTC. This yields the protein CASSSFRTGVNIQYF.